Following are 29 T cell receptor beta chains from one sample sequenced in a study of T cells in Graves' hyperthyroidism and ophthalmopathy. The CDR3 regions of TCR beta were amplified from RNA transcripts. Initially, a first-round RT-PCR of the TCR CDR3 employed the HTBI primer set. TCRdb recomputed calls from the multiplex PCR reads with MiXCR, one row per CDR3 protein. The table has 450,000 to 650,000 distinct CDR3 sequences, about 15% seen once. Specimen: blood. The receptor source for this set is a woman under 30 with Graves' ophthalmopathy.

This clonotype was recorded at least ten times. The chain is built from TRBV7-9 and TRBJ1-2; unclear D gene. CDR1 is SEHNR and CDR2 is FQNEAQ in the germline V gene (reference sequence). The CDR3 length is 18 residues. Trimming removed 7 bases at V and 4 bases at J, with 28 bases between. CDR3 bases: TGTGCCAGCACTATTACCGAAATCCGGACCGAAACCTTCTATGGCTACACCTTC. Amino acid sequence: CASTITEIRTETFYGYTF.

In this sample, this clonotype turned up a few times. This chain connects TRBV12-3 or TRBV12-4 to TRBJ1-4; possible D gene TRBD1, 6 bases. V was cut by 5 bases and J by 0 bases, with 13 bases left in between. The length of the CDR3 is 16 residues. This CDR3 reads CASSPDSFATNEKLFF. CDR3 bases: TGTGCCAGCAGTCCGGACAGCTTTGCAACTAATGAAAAACTGTTTTTT.

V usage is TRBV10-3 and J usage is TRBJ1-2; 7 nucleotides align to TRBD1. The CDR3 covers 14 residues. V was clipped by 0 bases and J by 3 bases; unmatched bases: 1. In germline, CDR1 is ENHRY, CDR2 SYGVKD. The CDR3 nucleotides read TGTGCCATCAGTGAGTCCGACAGGGACTATGGCTACACCTTC. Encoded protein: CAISESDRDYGYTF.

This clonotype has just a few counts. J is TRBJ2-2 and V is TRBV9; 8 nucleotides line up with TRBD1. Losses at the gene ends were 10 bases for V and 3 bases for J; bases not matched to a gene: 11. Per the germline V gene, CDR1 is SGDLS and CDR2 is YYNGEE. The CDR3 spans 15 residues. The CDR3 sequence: CAPTNSRGHTGELFF. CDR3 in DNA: TGTGCCCCAACAAATAGCAGGGGGCACACCGGGGAGCTGTTTTTT.

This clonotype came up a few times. The CDR3 loop reads CASSWGQLGTGELFF. The CDR3 DNA sequence: TGTGCCAGCAGTTGGGGACAGTTGGGGACCGGGGAGCTGTTTTTT. The chain recombines TRBV27 with TRBJ2-2, with 7 positions matching TRBD1. The V gene end was trimmed by 4 bases and the J gene end by 5 bases; junction bases not matched to a gene: 7. There are 15 residues in the CDR3. Per germline, CDR1 MNHEY and CDR2 SMNVEV (reference sequence).

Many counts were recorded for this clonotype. Here the CDR3 reads CASRGWTSGRASSTGELFF. CDR3 DNA sequence: TGTGCCAGCCGCGGATGGACTAGCGGGAGGGCCAGTAGCACCGGGGAGCTGTTTTTT. The chain employs TRBV2 and TRBJ2-2; TRBD2 aligns across 15 bases. Germline V gives CDR1 SNHLY, CDR2 FYNNEI. There are 19 residues in the CDR3. V was pared by 8 bases and J by 4 bases, with 14 bases of the junction left unmatched.

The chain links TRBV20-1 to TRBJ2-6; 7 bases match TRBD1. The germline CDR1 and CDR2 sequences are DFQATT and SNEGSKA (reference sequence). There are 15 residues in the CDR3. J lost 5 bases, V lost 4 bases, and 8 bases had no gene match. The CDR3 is CSAKKQGDRANVLTF. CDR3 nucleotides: TGCAGTGCTAAAAAGCAGGGGGACAGGGCCAACGTCCTGACTTTC.

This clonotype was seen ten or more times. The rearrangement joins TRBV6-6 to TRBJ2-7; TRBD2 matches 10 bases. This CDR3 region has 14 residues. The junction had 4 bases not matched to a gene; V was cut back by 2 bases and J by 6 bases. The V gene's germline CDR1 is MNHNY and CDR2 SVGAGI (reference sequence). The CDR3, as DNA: TGTGCCAGCAGTTACGGGCTAGCGGGAGCCGAGCAGTACTTC. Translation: CASSYGLAGAEQYF.

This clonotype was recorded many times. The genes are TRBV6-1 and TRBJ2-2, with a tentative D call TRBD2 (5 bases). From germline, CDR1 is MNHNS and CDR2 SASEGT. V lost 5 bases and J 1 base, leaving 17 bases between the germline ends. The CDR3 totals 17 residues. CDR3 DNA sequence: TGTGCCAGCAGTCCCCCAGTAACCGGGGTGAACACCGGGGAGCTGTTTTTT. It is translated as CASSPPVTGVNTGELFF.

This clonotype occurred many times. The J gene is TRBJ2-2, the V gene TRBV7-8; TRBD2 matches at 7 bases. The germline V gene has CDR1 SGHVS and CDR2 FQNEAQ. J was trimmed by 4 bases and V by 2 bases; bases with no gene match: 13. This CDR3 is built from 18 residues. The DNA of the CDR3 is TGTGCCAGCAGCTTAATTCGGGGTGCGGGAGCGGTCACCGGGGAGCTGTTTTTT. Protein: CASSLIRGAGAVTGELFF. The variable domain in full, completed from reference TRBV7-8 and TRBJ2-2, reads GAGVSQSPRYKVAKRGQDVALRCDPISGHVSLFWYQQALGQGPEFLTYFQNEAQLDKSGLPSDRFFAERPEGSVSTLKIQRTQQEDSAVYLCASSLIRGAGAVTGELFFGEGSRLTVL.

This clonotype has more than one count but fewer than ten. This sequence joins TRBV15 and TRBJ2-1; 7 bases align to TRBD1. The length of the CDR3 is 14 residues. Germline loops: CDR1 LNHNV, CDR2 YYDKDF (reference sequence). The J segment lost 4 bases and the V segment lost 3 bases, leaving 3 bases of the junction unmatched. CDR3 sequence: CATSSRDRYNEQFF. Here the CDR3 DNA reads TGTGCCACCAGCAGCCGGGACAGATACAATGAGCAGTTCTTC.

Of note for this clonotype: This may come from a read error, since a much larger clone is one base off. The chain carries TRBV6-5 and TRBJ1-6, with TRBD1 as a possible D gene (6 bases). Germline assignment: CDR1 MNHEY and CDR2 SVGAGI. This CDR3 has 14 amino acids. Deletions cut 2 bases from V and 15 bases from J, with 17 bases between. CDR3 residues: CASSYRPEGGLLHF. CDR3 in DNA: TGTGCCAGCAGTTACCGCCCGGAGGGGGGACTCCTCCACTTT.

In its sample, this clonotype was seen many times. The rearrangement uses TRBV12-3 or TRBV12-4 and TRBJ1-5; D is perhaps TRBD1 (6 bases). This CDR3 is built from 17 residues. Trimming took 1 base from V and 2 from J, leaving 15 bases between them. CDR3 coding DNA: TGTGCCAGCAGTTTAGTTACACTACAGGGACGCAATCAGCCCCAGCATTTT. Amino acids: CASSLVTLQGRNQPQHF.

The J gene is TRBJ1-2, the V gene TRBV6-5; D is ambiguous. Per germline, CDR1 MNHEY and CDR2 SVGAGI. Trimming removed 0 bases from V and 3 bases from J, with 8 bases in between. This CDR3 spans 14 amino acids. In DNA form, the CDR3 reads TGTGCCAGCAGTTACTCGTGGGAGTACTATGGCTACACCTTC. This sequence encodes CASSYSWEYYGYTF.

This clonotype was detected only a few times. As DNA, the CDR3 is TGCAGTGCTAAACTGAGACAGGGGAGCAATGAGCAGTTCTTC. Amino acids: CSAKLRQGSNEQFF. J is TRBJ2-1 and V is TRBV20-1; 8 nucleotides align to TRBD1. The CDR3 length is 14 residues. Germline trimming cut 4 bases from V and 6 bases from J; bases unmatched to any gene: 8. The germline CDR1 and CDR2 sequences are DFQATT and SNEGSKA (reference sequence).

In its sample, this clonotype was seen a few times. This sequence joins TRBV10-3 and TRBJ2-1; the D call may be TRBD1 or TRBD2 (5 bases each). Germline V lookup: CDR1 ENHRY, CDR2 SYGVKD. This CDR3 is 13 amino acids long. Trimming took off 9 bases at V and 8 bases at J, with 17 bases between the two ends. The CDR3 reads CAIKSKVGDEQFF. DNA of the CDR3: TGTGCCATTAAATCTAAGGTGGGGGATGAGCAGTTCTTC.

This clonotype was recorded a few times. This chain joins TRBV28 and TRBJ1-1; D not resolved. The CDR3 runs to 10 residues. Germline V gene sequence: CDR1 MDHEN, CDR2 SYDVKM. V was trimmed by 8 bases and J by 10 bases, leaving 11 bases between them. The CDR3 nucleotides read TGTGCCAGCCGACGGACTTTAGCTTTCTTT. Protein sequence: CASRRTLAFF.

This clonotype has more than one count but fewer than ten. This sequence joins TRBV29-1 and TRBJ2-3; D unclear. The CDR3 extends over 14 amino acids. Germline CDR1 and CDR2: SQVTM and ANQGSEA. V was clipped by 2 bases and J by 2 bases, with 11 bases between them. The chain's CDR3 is CSVETGGNTDTQYF. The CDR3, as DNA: TGCAGCGTTGAAACGGGCGGAAACACAGATACGCAGTATTTT.

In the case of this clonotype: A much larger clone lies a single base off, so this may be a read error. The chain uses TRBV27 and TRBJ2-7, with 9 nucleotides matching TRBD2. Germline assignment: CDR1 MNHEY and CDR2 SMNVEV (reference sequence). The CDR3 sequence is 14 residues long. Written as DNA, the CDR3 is TGTGCCTGCAGTTTAGCGGGAGTCTCCTACGAGCAGTACTTC. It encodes CACSLAGVSYEQYF.

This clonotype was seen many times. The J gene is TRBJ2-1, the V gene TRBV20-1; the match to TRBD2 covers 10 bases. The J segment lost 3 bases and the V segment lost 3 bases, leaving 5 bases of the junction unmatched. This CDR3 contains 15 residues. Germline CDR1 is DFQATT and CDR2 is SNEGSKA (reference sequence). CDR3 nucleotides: TGCAGTGCTAGGCCAACTAGCGGGGTCTACAATGAGCAGTTCTTC. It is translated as CSARPTSGVYNEQFF.

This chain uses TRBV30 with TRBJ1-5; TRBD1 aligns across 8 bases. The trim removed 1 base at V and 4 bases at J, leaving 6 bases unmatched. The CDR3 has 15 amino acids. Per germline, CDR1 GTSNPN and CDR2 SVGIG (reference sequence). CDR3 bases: TGTGCCTGGAGTGGACAGGGGCGGATGAATCAGCCCCAGCATTTT. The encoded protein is CAWSGQGRMNQPQHF.

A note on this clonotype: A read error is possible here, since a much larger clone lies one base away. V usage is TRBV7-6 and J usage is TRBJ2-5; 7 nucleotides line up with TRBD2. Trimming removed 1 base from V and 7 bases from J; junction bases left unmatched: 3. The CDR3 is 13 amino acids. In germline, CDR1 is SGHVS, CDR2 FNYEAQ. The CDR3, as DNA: TGTGCCAGCAGCTTAGTCCAGCGGGGGACCCAGTACTTC. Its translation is CASSLVQRGTQYF.

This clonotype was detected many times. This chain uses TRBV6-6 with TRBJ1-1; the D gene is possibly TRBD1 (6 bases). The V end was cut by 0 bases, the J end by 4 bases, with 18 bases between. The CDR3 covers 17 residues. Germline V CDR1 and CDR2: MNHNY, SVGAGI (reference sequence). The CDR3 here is CASSYSGEDSQPTEAFF. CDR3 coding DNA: TGTGCCAGCAGTTACTCGGGGGAGGACAGTCAGCCCACTGAAGCTTTCTTT.

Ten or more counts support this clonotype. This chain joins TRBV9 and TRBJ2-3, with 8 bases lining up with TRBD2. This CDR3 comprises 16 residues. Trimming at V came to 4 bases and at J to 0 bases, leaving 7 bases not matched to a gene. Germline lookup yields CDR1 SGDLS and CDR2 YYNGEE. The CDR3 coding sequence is TGTGCCAGCAGCCTTTCAGCGGGAGACAGCACAGATACGCAGTATTTT. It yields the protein CASSLSAGDSTDTQYF.

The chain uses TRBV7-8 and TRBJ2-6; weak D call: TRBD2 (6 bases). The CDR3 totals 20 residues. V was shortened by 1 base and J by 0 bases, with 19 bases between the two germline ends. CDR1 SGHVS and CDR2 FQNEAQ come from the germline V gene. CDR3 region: CASSLDRRGLPLSGANVLTF. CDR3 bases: TGTGCCAGCAGCTTAGATAGGAGGGGCCTCCCCCTCTCTGGGGCCAACGTCCTGACTTTC.

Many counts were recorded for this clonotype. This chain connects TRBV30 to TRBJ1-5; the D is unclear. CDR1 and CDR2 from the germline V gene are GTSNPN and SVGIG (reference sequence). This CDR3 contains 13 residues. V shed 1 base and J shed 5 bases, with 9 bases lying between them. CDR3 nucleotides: TGTGCCTGGAGTGACGGATCTGATCAGCCCCAGCATTTT. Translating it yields CAWSDGSDQPQHF.

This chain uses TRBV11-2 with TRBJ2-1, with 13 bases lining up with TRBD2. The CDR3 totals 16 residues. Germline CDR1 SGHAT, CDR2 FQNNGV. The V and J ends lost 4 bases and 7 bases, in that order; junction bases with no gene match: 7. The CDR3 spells CASSSRTSGSKNEQFF. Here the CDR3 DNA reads TGTGCCAGCAGCTCCCGGACTAGCGGGAGTAAAAATGAGCAGTTCTTC.

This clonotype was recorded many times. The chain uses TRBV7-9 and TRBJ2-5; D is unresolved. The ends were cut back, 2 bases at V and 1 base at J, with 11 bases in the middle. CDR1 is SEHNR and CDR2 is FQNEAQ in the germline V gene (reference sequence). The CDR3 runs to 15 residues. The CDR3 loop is CASSLSGRTQETQYF. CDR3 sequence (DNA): TGTGCCAGCAGCTTATCTGGGCGGACCCAAGAGACCCAGTACTTC.

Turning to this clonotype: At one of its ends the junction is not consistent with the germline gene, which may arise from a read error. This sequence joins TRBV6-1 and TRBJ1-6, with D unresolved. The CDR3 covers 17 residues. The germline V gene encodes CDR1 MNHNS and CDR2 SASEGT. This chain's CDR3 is CASSPGPYISYSSPLHF. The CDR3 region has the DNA TGTGCCAGCAGTCCCGGGCCCTACATCTCCTATAGTTCACCCCTCCACTTT.